The sequence of this T cell receptor beta chain was determined in a study of CD8+ T cells in alopecia areata. With regard to this clone: Other nucleotide sequences from this sample produce the same CDR3.

As the sequencing template, cDNA was produced by extracting RNA and reverse transcribing it. Only in-frame clones appear in the TCRdb table, and some are missing; sequencing was by immunoSEQ multiplex PCR. The sample carries around 140,000 clones, about half recorded once. This CDR3 contains 11 residues. The V and J ends lost 5 bases and 4 bases respectively, with 6 bases between them. Germline CDR1 reads SGHAT; CDR2 reads FQNNGV. The clonotype was recovered from a human donor with alopecia areata. The chain carries TRBV11-2 and TRBJ2-7, with unresolved D. The sample was CD4+ T cells sorted from blood, taken at week 0. The CDR3 sequence: CASSPKYEQYF. The CDR3 coding sequence is TGTGCCAGCAGCCCTAAGTACGAGCAGTACTTC.